The rows below give T cell receptor beta chains drawn from one sample of a study of Ad26.COV2.S vaccination and SARS-CoV-2 variants. Libraries were prepared by immunoSEQ multiplex PCR; TCRdb keeps only in-frame clonotypes and omits some of them. The data contain about 350,000 clones, less than 90% of them singletons. The starting material was peripheral blood, obtained in a trial of Ad26.COV2.S vaccine versus placebo. These receptors came from a person aged 18-65 years who received the Ad26.COV2.S COVID-19 vaccine or a placebo. Both conserved end residues are part of each CDR3. Each record gives: clone size, J gene, V gene, CDR3 length, D gene, CDR3 DNA, CDR3 protein. D genes are given only for firm matches. Some rows have no size entry. The others give once, few or many, or a class for an expanded clone.

>.|TRBJ1-4|TRBV9|15|.
TGTGCCAGCAGCGTAGTAACAGGGATGGATGAAAAACTGTTTTTT
CASSVVTGMDEKLFF
>once|TRBJ1-6|TRBV5-4|13|.
TGTGCCAGCAGCTGGAACAGGAATTCACCCCTCCACTTT
CASSWNRNSPLHF
>once|TRBJ1-1|TRBV18|15|.
TGTGCCAGCTCACCACCTTCCAGGGCAAAAACTGAAGCTTTCTTT
CASSPPSRAKTEAFF
>.|TRBJ1-5|TRBV20-1|15|TRBD1
TGCAGTGCTAGTCAGGGGGCCTTAGACAATCAGCCCCAGCATTTT
CSASQGALDNQPQHF
>.|TRBJ2-1|TRBV2|11|.
TGTGCCAGTTATTTGACAGGCTCTAATCTCTTC
CASYLTGSNLF
>.|TRBJ2-7|TRBV12-3/TRBV12-4|13|.
TGTGCCAGCAGTCCATCTGGATCCTACGAGCAGTACTTC
CASSPSGSYEQYF
>once|TRBJ1-3|TRBV28|16|.
TGTGCCAGCAGTTTCAGTACGGGGAGGGTTCTAGACACCATATATTTT
CASSFSTGRVLDTIYF
>.|TRBJ2-2|TRBV4-3|15|.
TGCGCCAGCAGCCAAGGACGGGGGCGCACCGGGGAGCTGTTTTTT
CASSQGRGRTGELFF
>.|TRBJ2-1|TRBV24-1|17|.
TGTGCCACCAGTGATTTAGGGGCACCCGGAGCGACGGGCGAGCAGTTCTTC
CATSDLGAPGATGEQFF
>.|TRBJ2-2|TRBV28|16|TRBD1
TGTGCCAGCAGTCTGACAGGGGGCAGGATCGGCGGGGAGCTGTTTTTT
CASSLTGGRIGGELFF
>few|TRBJ2-7|TRBV7-2|13|.
TGTGCCAGCAGCTTAGACATCGAGGACGAGCAGTACTTC
CASSLDIEDEQYF
>few|TRBJ2-5|TRBV28|16|TRBD1
TGTGCCAGCAGTTTAATAACGACAGGGTTGGTTGAGACCCAGTACTTC
CASSLITTGLVETQYF